The entry below gives a single T cell receptor beta chain sequence along with its context. This clone's antigen is unknown. The data were obtained in a study of T cells expressing NK-cell markers (dated by TCRdb to 2020 to 2021). Background for the entire study: TCR beta-chain repertoires were profiled in sorted CD3+CD56+NKG2C+, CD3+CD56+NKG2C- and CD3+CD56-NKG2C+ T-cell subsets from seven or eight donors. Among the eight sequenced donors, seven were HCMV-seropositive and one was HCMV-seronegative. Randomly selected healthy volunteers, three men and five women, were used as the eight sequenced donors. Sequencing of the libraries produced 2 x 150 bp reads on Illumina HiSeq 2000/2500, MiSeq or NextSeq. Results the study describes overall, beyond this receptor: Whether the expanded NKG2C-expressing T cell clones were specific for HCMV antigens was left unclear. Those dominant clonotypes were again the most abundant among CD3+CD56-NKG2C+ cells in a handful of donors, at roughly 28.3-65%. In several donors, the dominant CD3+CD56+NKG2C+ clonotypes were among the top 10 CD8+ clonotypes and accounted for roughly 1.0-8% of CD8+ T cells.

A commercial ELISA kit detecting HCMV-specific IgG in serum was used to determine HCMV serostatus. Peripheral blood mononuclear cells were isolated from blood by Ficoll density gradient centrifugation. Instrument on record: Illumina HiSeq 2000. TCR beta cDNA libraries were made by 5'RACE template switching that added a universal primer site and unique molecular identifiers. cDNA synthesis was primed from the TCR beta constant segment, followed by two successive PCR amplification steps. For the original study's pipeline: Reads were demultiplexed and grouped by UMI with MIGEC, and clonotypes were assembled and quantified with MiTCR. Only TCR cDNA sequences supported by at least two reads were kept to exclude erroneous sequences. Downstream repertoire analysis used the tcR package, and clonotypes were matched across fractions by CDR3 nucleotide sequence plus V segment. VDJmatch was used to annotate antigen specificity against VDJdb, with one amino acid substitution in CDR3 allowed. Based on TCRdb reprocessing of the reads, there is one entry per CDR3 protein sequence, and DNA is missing. These V and J calls derive from TCRdb rather than the authors' analysis. The table held for this sample gives 300,000 to 450,000 distinct CDR3 sequences. The ten biggest clones cover roughly 5.4% of the sample.

Reading the germline V gene (reference sequence) gives CDR1 DFQATT and CDR2 SNEGSKA. From cysteine to phenylalanine, the CDR3 is 13 amino acids long. No DNA is recorded. The V and J genes are TRBV20-1 and TRBJ2-2. The sample was blood T cells: a sorted CD56 or NKG2C T cell subset, CD4+ or CD8+ T cells, or bulk PBMC T cells (not recorded which). The clonotype originates from a man between 18 and 69 years old in good health. CDR3 reads: CSARIPGTGELFF.